This T cell receptor beta chain was documented in a study of blood T cell repertoires in COVID-19. On the study more broadly: COVID-19 samples from acute and convalescent phases originated in the United States, Italy and Spain.

The CDR3 is 12 amino acids. Repertoires were generated with immunoSEQ multiplex PCR, while TCRdb's copy carries only in-frame clones and drops some. The table lists some 150,000 clones, more than 75% of them singletons. Sequences were obtained from peripheral blood. This sequence was found in a human donor in a cohort sampled during active COVID-19. The chain joins TRBV12-1 to TRBJ1-1. TRBV12-1 is noted as a pseudogene. This chain's CDR3 is CASPPGGTEAFF. In nucleotides, the CDR3 is TGTGCCAGCCCCCCCGGGGGGACTGAAGCTTTCTTT.